This T cell receptor (beta chain) was sequenced in a study of T cells after yellow fever vaccination. Overall study results and limits: Only a small proportion of the clonotypes turned up in both the CD4 and the CD8 compartments, likely arising from convergent recombination. The study re-detected most primary-vaccination clones after the booster (roughly 96% CD4, 85% to 90% CD8). Though it reached lower strength, the secondary response hit its peak faster, day 5 versus 15.

5'RACE template switching added a universal primer site and UMIs to TCR cDNA. Each CDR3 protein gets one entry after TCRdb re-called the 5' RACE reads with MiXCR. The sample shows 300,000 or so distinct CDR3 sequences, around 4.1% of them seen only once. CDR1 is SEHNR, CDR2 FQNEAQ, per germline (reference sequence). The CDR3 consists of 14 residues. V lost 5 bases and J 3 bases, leaving 13 bases between the germline ends. This clonotype showed up just a few times. Its target is unknown. The specimen comprised PBMCs, sampled 5 days after the yellow fever booster vaccination. The sequence came from a man between 18 and 29 years old who received the YFV17D yellow fever vaccine. This chain links TRBV7-9 with TRBJ1-1; D not certain. The CDR3 DNA sequence: TGTGCCAGCAGCCCTATTGGGCTATACACTGAAGCTTTCTTT. This sequence encodes CASSPIGLYTEAFF. Drawing the rest from reference TRBV7-9 and TRBJ1-1, the complete variable domain is DTGVSQNPRHKITKRGQNVTFRCDPISEHNRLYWYRQTLGQGPEFLTYFQNEAQLEKSRLLSDRFSAERPKGSFSTLEIQRTEQGDSAMYLCASSPIGLYTEAFFGQGTRLTVV.